This entry features one T cell receptor (beta chain) sequence. Its target is unknown. This record comes from a study of T cells in localized non-small cell lung cancer. Whole-study findings and limits: It was uninvolved adjacent lung that showed the highest T cell clonality, exceeding tumor.

TCRdb keeps only in-frame clones here, not all; method: immunoSEQ multiplex PCR. Of around 41,000 clones listed, around nine tenths are singletons. Trimming shortened V by 5 bases and J by 7 bases, and 6 bases separated the two germline ends. The CDR3 is 11 amino acids. Per the germline V gene, CDR1 is SQVTM and CDR2 is ANQGSEA. The source material was peripheral blood, sampled before any cancer treatment. The chain employs TRBV29-1 and TRBJ1-6; D is unclear. This TCR derives from a female donor older than 55 with stage I squamous cell lung carcinoma. CDR3 bases: TGCAGCGTTCAGCACAATTCACCCCTCCACTTT. Its translation is CSVQHNSPLHF.